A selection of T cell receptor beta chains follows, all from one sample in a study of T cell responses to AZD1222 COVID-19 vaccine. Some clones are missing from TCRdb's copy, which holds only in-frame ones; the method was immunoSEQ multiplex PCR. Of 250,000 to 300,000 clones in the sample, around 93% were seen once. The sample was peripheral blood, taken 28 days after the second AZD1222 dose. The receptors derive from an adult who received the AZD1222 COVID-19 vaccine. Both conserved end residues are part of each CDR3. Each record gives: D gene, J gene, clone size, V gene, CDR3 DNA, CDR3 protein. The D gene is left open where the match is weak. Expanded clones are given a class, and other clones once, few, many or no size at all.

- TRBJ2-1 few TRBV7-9 TGTGCCAGCAGCTTGACAGCTAGCTCCTACAATGAGCAGTTCTTC CASSLTASSYNEQFF
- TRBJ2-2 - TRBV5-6 TGTGCCAGCAAGGGCAGGTCTTCCACCGGGGAGCTGTTTTTT CASKGRSSTGELFF
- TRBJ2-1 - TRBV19 TGTGCCAGTAGTATCCCCGGGACTGGCTCCAATGAGCAGTTCTTC CASSIPGTGSNEQFF
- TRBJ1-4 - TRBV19 TGTGCCAGTAGTACCTCTCGGAGGGCAACTAATGAAAAACTGTTTTTT CASSTSRRATNEKLFF
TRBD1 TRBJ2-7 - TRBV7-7 TGTGCTAGCAGCTTCAACAGGGGGGACGAGCAGTACTTC CASSFNRGDEQYF
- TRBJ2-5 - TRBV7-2 TGTGCCAGCAGCTTAGCGGGGAAGGAGACCCAGTACTTC CASSLAGKETQYF
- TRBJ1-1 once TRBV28 TGTGCCAGCAGTTCCAGGTGGAACACTGAAGCTTTCTTT CASSSRWNTEAFF
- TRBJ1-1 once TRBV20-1 TGCAGTGCTAGTTTCCCAGGGAGGGGAACAGGTGAAGCTTTCTTT CSASFPGRGTGEAFF
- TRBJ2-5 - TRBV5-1 TGCGCCAGCAGCTTGGACAGGGCTTTTGAAGAGACCCAGTACTTC CASSLDRAFEETQYF
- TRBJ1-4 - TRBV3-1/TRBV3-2 TGTGCCAGCAGCCCAGGCTCCGGGCCTTCCGAGGGAAAACTGTTTTTT CASSPGSGPSEGKLFF
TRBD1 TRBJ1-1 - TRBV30 TGTGCCTGGAGCCACCTTGGACAGGGAAACACTGAAGCTTTCTTT CAWSHLGQGNTEAFF
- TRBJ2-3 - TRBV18 TGTGCCAGCTCACCAAACGGTCCAAGCACAGATACGCAGTATTTT CASSPNGPSTDTQYF
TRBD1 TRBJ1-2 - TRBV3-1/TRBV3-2 TGTGCCAGCAGCCAAGGACAGGGCCAAGGCTACACCTTC CASSQGQGQGYTF
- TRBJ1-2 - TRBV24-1 TGTGCCACCAGTGCCCAAGGACAGTACGGTGGCTACACCTTC CATSAQGQYGGYTF
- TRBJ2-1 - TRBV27 TGTGCCAGCAGTACCTCCTTCTACAATGAGCAGTTCTTC CASSTSFYNEQFF
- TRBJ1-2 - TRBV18 TGTGCCAGCTCACCACCTACATCAAGTAACTATGGCTACACCTTC CASSPPTSSNYGYTF
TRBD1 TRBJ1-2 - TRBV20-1 TGCAGTGCTTTTCGGACAGGGAGCAACACCTTC CSAFRTGSNTF
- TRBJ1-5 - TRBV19 TGTGCCAGTAGTATCATCGACAGGTCCAATCAGCCCCAGCATTTT CASSIIDRSNQPQHF
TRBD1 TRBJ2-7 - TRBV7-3 TGTGCCAGCAGCCCGACAGGGGGGTCGGGCGAGCAGTACTTC CASSPTGGSGEQYF
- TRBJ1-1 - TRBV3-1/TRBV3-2 TGTGCCAGCAGCCAAGCGGGGGGGAACACTGAAGCTTTCTTT CASSQAGGNTEAFF
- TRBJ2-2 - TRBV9 TGTGCCAGCAGCGTATACCCCCCGCCCACCGGGGAGCTGTTTTTT CASSVYPPPTGELFF
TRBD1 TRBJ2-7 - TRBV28 TGTGCCAGCAGTTTAAGGGGACAGGGGGTCGACGAGCAGTACTTC CASSLRGQGVDEQYF
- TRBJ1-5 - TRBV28 TGTGCCAGCACAAACGGGGGGGGAGGGAATCAGCCCCAGCATTTT CASTNGGGGNQPQHF
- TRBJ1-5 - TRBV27 TGTGCCAGCAGGGGGGTGCCGCCCAATCAGCCCCAGCATTTT CASRGVPPNQPQHF
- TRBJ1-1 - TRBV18 TGTGCCAGCTCACCAACGGATGGGGGGGCCTACACTGAAGCTTTCTTT CASSPTDGGAYTEAFF
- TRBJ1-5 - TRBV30 TGTGCCTGGAGCGGAACCACCCAGCCCCAGCATTTT CAWSGTTQPQHF
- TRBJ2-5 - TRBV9 TGTGCCAGCAGCAAGGACCAGACCCAGTACTTC CASSKDQTQYF
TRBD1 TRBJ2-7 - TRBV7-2 TGTGCCAGCAGCCCACCGGGACAGGGATGGGAGCAGTACTTC CASSPPGQGWEQYF
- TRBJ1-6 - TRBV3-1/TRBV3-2 TGTGCCAGCAGCCAAGATGGTTTTGGGGGAGGACGGTCACCCCTCCACTTT CASSQDGFGGGRSPLHF
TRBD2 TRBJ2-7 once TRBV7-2 TGTGCCAGCAGCCCCCGGACTAGCGGGAGTGGAAGCTCCTACGAGCAGTACTTC CASSPRTSGSGSSYEQYF
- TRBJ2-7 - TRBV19 TGTGCCAGTAGTATGGGGCCCTACGAGCAGTACTTC CASSMGPYEQYF
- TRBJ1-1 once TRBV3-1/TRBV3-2 TGTGCCAGCAGCCCCCCTCACCGGACTGAAGCTTTCTTT CASSPPHRTEAFF
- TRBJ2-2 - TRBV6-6 TGTGCCAGCAGTCGGAGTTTGGGGGAGCTGTTTTTT CASSRSLGELFF
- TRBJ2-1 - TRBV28 TGTGCCACTTATGGGACACCGATTAACAATGAGCAGTTCTTC CATYGTPINNEQFF
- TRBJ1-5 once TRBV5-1 TGCGCCAGCAGCTCCGTCCCAGGAGGGGATCAGCCCCAGCATTTT CASSSVPGGDQPQHF
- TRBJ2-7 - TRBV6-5 TGTGCCAGCACCCCTAGAGAAGCCTACGAGCAGTACTTC CASTPREAYEQYF
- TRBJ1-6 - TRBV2 TGTGCCAGCAAGGACGGGTCACCCCTCCACTTT CASKDGSPLHF
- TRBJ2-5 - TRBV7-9 TGTGCCAGCAGCTCGCGACGGGGGAGAGAGACCCAGTACTTC CASSSRRGRETQYF
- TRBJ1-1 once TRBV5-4 TGTGCCAGCAGCTTAGCCCGAGACAGGACTGAAGCTTTCTTT CASSLARDRTEAFF
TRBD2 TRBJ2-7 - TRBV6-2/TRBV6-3 TGTGCCAGCAGTTGGGCGACTAGCTCCGAGCAGTACTTC CASSWATSSEQYF
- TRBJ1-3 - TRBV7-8 TGTGCCAGCAGCTTAGAACGGCCCTGGGACACCATATATTTT CASSLERPWDTIYF
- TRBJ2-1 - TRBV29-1 TGCAGCGTTGACAGGGGATCCTACAATGAGCAGTTCTTC CSVDRGSYNEQFF
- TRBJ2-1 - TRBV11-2 TGTGCCAGCAGCTTTTTAGCGGCCAATGAGCAGTTCTTC CASSFLAANEQFF
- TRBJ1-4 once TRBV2 TGTGCCAGCAGGCAGGGAGGCGAAAAACTGTTTTTT CASRQGGEKLFF
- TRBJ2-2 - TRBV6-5 TGTGCCAGCAGTTTCCGGTGGTCCGGGGAGCTGTTTTTT CASSFRWSGELFF
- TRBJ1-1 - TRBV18 TGTGCCAGCTCACCAGCTTCTTGGCACCAGAACACTGAAGCTTTCTTT CASSPASWHQNTEAFF
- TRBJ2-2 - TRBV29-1 TGCAGCGTCGTTAAAGACAGAACCGGGGAGCTGTTTTTT CSVVKDRTGELFF
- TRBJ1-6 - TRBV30 TGTGCCTGGAGTGTAAGGATAGTCCCTGATTCACCCCTCCACTTT CAWSVRIVPDSPLHF
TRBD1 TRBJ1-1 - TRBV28 TGTGCCAGCAGTTTCACGGCGACAGGGGTGGGGTCTGAAGCTTTCTTT CASSFTATGVGSEAFF
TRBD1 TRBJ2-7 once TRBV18 TGTGCCAGCTCACCTATTTTCGGGACAGATACCTACGAGCAGTACTTC CASSPIFGTDTYEQYF
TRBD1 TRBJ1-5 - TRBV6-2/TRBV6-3 TGTGCCAGCAGTTACTCGGACAGGCCTATAGAGCCCCAGCATTTT CASSYSDRPIEPQHF
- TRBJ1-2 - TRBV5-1 TGCGCCAGCAGCCCGGAAGGCACCAACTATGGCTACACCTTC CASSPEGTNYGYTF
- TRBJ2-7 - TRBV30 TGTGCCTGGAGACCGCAGGGGGGGGGTTTTTCCTACGAGCAGTACTTC CAWRPQGGGFSYEQYF